This record looks at one TCR beta chain sequence and its context. The sample is drawn from a study of control samples from healthy donors and cancer patients. J gave up 5 bases and V 5 bases, and 9 bases lay outside the gene matches. This CDR3 is built from 17 residues. Germline V gene lookup returns CDR1 KGHDR and CDR2 SFDVKD. Clones were sequenced by immunoSEQ multiplex PCR, and TCRdb holds only the in-frame ones, with some missing. The table shows roughly 150,000 clones, with more than 85% occurring only once. The sequence derives from a man over 45 in good health. The sample taken for sequencing was blood. The chain uses TRBV24-1 and TRBJ2-4, with 12 bases identical to TRBD2. The CDR3 nucleotides are TGTGCCACCAGTGGTTCTAGCGGGAGGGATGGGGAAAACATTCAGTACTTC. Residues: CATSGSSGRDGENIQYF.